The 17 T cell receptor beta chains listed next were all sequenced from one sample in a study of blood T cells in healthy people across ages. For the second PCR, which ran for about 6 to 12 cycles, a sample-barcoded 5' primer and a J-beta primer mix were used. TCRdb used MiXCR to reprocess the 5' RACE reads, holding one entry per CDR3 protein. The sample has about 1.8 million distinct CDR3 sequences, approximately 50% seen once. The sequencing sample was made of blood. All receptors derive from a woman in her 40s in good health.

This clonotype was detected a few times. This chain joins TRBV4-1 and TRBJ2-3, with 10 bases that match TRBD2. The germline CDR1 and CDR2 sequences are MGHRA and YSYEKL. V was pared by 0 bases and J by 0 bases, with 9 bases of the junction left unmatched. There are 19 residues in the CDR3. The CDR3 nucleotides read TGCGCCAGCAGCCAAGACCCTAGCGGGGGCCCCTCTAGCACAGATACGCAGTATTTT. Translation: CASSQDPSGGPSSTDTQYF.

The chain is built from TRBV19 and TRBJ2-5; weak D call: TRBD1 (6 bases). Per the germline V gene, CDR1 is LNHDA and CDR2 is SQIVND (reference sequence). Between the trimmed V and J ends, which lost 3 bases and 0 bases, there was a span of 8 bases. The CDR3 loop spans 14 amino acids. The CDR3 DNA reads TGTGCCAGTAGTATGAGACAGGACCAAGAGACCCAGTACTTC. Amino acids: CASSMRQDQETQYF.

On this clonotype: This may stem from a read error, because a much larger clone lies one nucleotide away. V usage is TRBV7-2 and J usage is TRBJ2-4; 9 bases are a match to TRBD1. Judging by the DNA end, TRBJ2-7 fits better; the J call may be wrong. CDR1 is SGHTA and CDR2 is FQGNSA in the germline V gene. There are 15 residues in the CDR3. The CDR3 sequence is CASSRARDRAYEQYF. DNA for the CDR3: TGTGCCAGCTCGAGAGCCCGGGACAGGGCCTACGAGCAGTACTTC.

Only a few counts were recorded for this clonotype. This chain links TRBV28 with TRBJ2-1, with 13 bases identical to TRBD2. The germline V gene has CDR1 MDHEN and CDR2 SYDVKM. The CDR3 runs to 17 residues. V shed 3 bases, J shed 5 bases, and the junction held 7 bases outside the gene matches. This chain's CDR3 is CASSFTSGGARHNEQFF. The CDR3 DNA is TGTGCCAGCAGTTTTACTAGCGGGGGGGCCCGGCACAATGAGCAGTTCTTC.

The CDR3, as DNA: TGCAGTGCGGCGGGGGGCTCTATAATTCAGACCCAGTACTTC. Translation gives CSAAGGSIIQTQYF. This sequence joins TRBV20-1 and TRBJ2-5, with 8 bases lining up with TRBD2. This CDR3 has 14 amino acids. The trim removed 6 bases at V and 6 bases at J, leaving 12 bases unmatched. The germline gives CDR1 DFQATT, CDR2 SNEGSKA (reference sequence).

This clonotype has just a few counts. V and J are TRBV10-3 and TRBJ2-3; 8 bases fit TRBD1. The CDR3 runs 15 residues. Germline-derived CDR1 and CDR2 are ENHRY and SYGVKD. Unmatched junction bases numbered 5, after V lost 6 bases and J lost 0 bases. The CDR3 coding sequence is TGTGCCATCAGGGCAGGGGGCCCTAGCACAGATACGCAGTATTTT. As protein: CAIRAGGPSTDTQYF.

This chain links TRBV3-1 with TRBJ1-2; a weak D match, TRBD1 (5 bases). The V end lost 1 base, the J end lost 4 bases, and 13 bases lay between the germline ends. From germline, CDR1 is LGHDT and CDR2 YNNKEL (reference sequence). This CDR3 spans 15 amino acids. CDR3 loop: CASSQAGRGTYGYTF. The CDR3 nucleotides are TGTGCCAGCAGCCAAGCGGGACGGGGGACCTATGGCTACACCTTC.

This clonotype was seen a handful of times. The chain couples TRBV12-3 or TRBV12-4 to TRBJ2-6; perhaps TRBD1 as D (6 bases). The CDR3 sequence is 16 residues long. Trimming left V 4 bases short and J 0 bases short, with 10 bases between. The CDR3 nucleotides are TGTGCCAGCAGTTCGAGGACAGTCTCTGGGGCCAACGTCCTGACTTTC. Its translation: CASSSRTVSGANVLTF.

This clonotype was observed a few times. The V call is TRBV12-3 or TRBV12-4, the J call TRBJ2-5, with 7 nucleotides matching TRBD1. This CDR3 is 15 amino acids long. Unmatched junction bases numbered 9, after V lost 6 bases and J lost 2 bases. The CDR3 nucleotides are TGTGCCAGCAGCCCCCTAGGGACAGCTCAAGAGACCCAGTACTTC. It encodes CASSPLGTAQETQYF.

In DNA, the CDR3 is TGTGCCAGCCACCGGAGGGGCAAGATGAACTCCTACGAGCAGTACTTC. Its protein product is CASHRRGKMNSYEQYF. The rearrangement joins TRBV13 to TRBJ2-7; D might be TRBD2 (6 bases). The germline V gene encodes CDR1 PRHDT and CDR2 FYEKMQ (reference sequence). V shed 8 bases and J shed 0 bases, with 20 bases lying between them. CDR3 size: 16 residues.

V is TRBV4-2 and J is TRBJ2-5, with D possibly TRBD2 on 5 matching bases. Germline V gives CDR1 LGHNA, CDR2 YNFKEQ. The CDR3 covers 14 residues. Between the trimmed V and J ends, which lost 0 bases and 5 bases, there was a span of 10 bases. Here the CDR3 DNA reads TGTGCCAGCAGCCAAGATCCGGAGGTGGAGACCCAGTACTTC. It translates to CASSQDPEVETQYF.

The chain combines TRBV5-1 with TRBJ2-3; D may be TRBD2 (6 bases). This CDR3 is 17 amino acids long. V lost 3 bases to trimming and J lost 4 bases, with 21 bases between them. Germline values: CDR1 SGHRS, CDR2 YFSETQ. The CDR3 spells CASSSLNGASSADTQYF. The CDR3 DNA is TGCGCCAGCAGCTCCCTGAACGGAGCCTCTAGCGCAGATACGCAGTATTTT.

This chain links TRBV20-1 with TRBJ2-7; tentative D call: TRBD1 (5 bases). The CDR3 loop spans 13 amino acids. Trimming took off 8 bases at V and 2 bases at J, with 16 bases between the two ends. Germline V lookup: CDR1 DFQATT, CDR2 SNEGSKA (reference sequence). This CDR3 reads CSTQGRNAYEQYF. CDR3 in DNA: TGCAGTACCCAGGGAAGAAATGCCTACGAGCAGTACTTC.

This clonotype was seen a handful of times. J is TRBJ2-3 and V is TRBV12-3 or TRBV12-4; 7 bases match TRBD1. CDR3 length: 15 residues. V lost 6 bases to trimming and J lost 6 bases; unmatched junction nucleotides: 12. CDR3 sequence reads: CASSLPGQREDTQYF. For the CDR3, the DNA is TGTGCCAGCAGCCTACCGGGACAGAGGGAGGATACGCAGTATTTT.

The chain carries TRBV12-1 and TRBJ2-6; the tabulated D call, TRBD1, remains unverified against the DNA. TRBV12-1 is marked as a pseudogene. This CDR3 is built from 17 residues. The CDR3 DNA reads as TGTGCCAGCAGCTTTGTGGGGGGCAAATCTGGGGCCAACGTCCTGACTTTC. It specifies CASSFVGGKSGANVLTF.

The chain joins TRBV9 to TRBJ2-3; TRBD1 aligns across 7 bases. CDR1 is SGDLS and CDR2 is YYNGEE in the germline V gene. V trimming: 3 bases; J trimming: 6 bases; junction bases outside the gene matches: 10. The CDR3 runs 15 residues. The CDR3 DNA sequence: TGTGCCAGCAGCGAGAGGGGGCTACTTGCCGATACGCAGTATTTT. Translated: CASSERGLLADTQYF. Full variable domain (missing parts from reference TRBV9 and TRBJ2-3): DSGVTQTPKHLITATGQRVTLRCSPRSGDLSVYWYQQSLDQGLQFLIQYYNGEERAKGNILERFSAQQFPDLHSELNLSSLELGDSALYFCASSERGLLADTQYFGPGTRLTVL.

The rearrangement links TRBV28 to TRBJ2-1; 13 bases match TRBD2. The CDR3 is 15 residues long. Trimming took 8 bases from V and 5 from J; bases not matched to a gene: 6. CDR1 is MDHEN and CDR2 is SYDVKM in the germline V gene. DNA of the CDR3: TGTGCCAGCGGTTCCGGGACTAGCGGGAACAATGAGCAGTTCTTC. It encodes CASGSGTSGNNEQFF.